This entry is about one TCR beta chain. The CDR3 runs to 12 residues. From germline, CDR1 is GTSNPN and CDR2 SVGIG (reference sequence). The V end was cut by 6 bases, the J end by 1 base, with 8 bases between. These data belong to a study of blood T cell repertoires in COVID-19. As for the study in general: The United States, Italy and Spain were the sources of the acute and convalescent COVID-19 samples.

Sequenced by immunoSEQ multiplex PCR; TCRdb stores in-frame clones only, minus some. The sample includes around 290,000 clones, over 75% of them seen just once. This receptor was taken from a woman in her twenties or thirties who had recovered from COVID-19. The chain carries TRBV30 and TRBJ2-3, with TRBD1 as a possible D gene (5 bases). The sample comprised PBMCs or T cells enriched from blood (not recorded which). CDR3 loop: CACREGTDTQYF. CDR3 nucleotides: TGTGCCTGCAGGGAAGGCACAGATACGCAGTATTTT.